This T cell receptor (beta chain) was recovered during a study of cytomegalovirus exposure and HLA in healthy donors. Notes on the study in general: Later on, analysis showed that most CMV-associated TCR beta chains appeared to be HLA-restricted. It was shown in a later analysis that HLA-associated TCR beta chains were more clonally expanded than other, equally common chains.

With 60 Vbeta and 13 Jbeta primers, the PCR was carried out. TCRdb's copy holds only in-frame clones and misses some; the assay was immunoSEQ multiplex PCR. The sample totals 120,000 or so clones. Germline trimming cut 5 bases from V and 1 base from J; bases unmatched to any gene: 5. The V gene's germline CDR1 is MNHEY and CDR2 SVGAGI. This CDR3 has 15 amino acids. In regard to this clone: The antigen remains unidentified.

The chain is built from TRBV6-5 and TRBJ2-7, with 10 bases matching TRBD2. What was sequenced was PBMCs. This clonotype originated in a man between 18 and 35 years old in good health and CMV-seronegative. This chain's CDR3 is CASSRGLAASYEQYF. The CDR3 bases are TGTGCCAGCAGTCGCGGACTAGCGGCGTCCTACGAGCAGTACTTC.